This TCR beta chain comes out of a study of T cell responses to AZD1222 COVID-19 vaccine. Overall study findings and caveats: Only a handful of AZD1222 recipients, roughly 6 in all, had baseline seropositivity. Only after the peak T cell response were repertoires sampled.

The CDR3 runs 17 residues. V lost 4 bases and J lost 6, with 23 bases in between. CDR1 is SGHRS and CDR2 is YFSETQ in the germline V gene. This clone was detected once. Its antigen is undetermined. Assay: immunoSEQ multiplex PCR; the TCRdb copy retains only in-frame clones and omits some. The table records around 99,000 clones, around nine tenths of them present only once. The rearrangement links TRBV5-1 to TRBJ2-1; D is perhaps TRBD1 (5 bases). The receptor comes from an adult in good health. Sample: peripheral blood, taken on day 0 of AZD1222 vaccination. CDR3 sequence (DNA): TGCGCCAGCAGCCCCCACCGAGAAAGGGCAGGGCTCAATGAGCAGTTCTTC. Its translation: CASSPHRERAGLNEQFF.